What follows are 5 T cell receptor beta chains derived from one specimen sequenced in a study of PD-1 blockade in classical Hodgkin lymphoma. Data came from immunoSEQ multiplex PCR; TCRdb stores just in-frame clones and leaves some out. The data contain tens of thousands of clones, less than 80% of them seen just once; the ten biggest clones take up roughly 11%. Every patient had relapsed following autologous stem cell transplantation, and cohorts differed in brentuximab vedotin exposure. Sequencing used peripheral blood mononuclear cells (PBMCs), obtained at baseline. The receptors shown here come from a human donor with classical Hodgkin lymphoma.

The genes are TRBV28 and TRBJ2-7; D is unresolved. This CDR3 contains 15 residues. V lost 1 base, J lost 5 bases, and 15 bases lay in between. Germline V gene sequence: CDR1 MDHEN, CDR2 SYDVKM. The CDR3 nucleotides read TGTGCCAGCAGTTTATTGGGTGAGGCCCTGCACGAGCAGTACTTC. Protein sequence: CASSLLGEALHEQYF.

This clone has just a few counts. The chain couples TRBV5-1 to TRBJ1-4, with D possibly being TRBD2 (5 bases). TRBJ2-2 explains the end of the DNA better; the J call may be wrong. The CDR3 consists of 13 residues. Germline-derived CDR1 and CDR2 are SGHRS and YFSETQ. In DNA form, the CDR3 reads TGCGCCAGCAGCTTGGGTGAGGGCAGGGAGCTGTTTTTT. As protein: CASSLGEGRELFF.

The chain employs TRBV18 and TRBJ1-2; 9 nucleotides match TRBD1. Germline assignment: CDR1 KGHSH and CDR2 LQKENI. J lost 1 base, V lost 5 bases, and 5 bases had no gene match. This CDR3 is built from 15 residues. The CDR3 DNA is TGTGCCAGCTCATGTCACAGGGGGCTTAACTATGGCTACACCTTC. This sequence encodes CASSCHRGLNYGYTF.

The chain is built from TRBV11-2 and TRBJ2-2; the D gene could be TRBD1 or TRBD2 (6 bases each). There are 18 residues in the CDR3. Germline CDR1 reads SGHAT; CDR2 reads FQNNGV. V lost 5 bases and J lost 0, with 19 bases in between. This chain's CDR3 is CASSPYGNGGPNTGELFF. The DNA for the CDR3 is TGTGCCAGCAGCCCCTATGGCAACGGGGGCCCGAACACCGGGGAGCTGTTTTTT.

The gene calls are TRBV7-9 and TRBJ2-1; D possibly matches TRBD1 or TRBD2 (7 bases each). Between the trimmed V and J ends, which lost 2 bases and 3 bases, there was a span of 23 bases. CDR1 is SEHNR and CDR2 is FQNEAQ in the germline V gene (reference sequence). The CDR3 runs 19 residues. The CDR3 nucleotides are TGTGCCAGCAGCTTATTGTCTCTAGCGGCTAGGGGGCTCTACAATGAGCAGTTCTTC. Translation: CASSLLSLAARGLYNEQFF.